This TCR beta chain was recovered during a study of radiotherapy plus CTLA-4 blockade in lung cancer. With respect to this clone: The antigen remains unidentified.

Study results and limitations: Blood-borne expansion of tumor-derived TCR clones followed radiotherapy plus ipilimumab. Early blood T cell clone changes and increased post-radiation serum interferon-beta were reportedly the strongest response predictors.

Some clones are missing from TCRdb's copy, which holds only in-frame ones; the method was immunoSEQ multiplex PCR. The table shows about 73,000 clones, with around 86% occurring only once. This CDR3 spans 16 amino acids. Unmatched junction bases numbered 6, after V lost 5 bases and J lost 1 base. Per germline, CDR1 SGHRS and CDR2 YFSETQ. Patients with chemo-refractory metastatic non-small-cell lung cancer received focal radiation plus CTLA-4 blockade with ipilimumab. This sequence joins TRBV5-1 and TRBJ2-2; TRBD2 matches 9 bases. Here the sequenced sample was peripheral blood, taken from a patient treated with radiotherapy plus ipilimumab. The clonotype was recovered from a human donor with non-small cell lung cancer that progressed on radiotherapy plus ipilimumab. The chain's CDR3 is CASSLAGELNTGELFF. The CDR3, as DNA: TGCGCCAGCAGTTTAGCGGGGGAGCTGAACACCGGGGAGCTGTTTTTT.